This T cell receptor (beta chain) was sequenced for a study of T cell responses to AZD1222 COVID-19 vaccine. At the level of the study: Second-dose recipients at about 4 or about 12 weeks were treated as one pooled group. Findings and caveats of the study: Regions 160-218 and 743-854 dominated among vaccine-associated CD4 TCRs spanning spike. Repertoire sampling occurred only after the peak T cell response. Clonal diversity may have been underestimated in mostly white British donors.

The V and J ends lost 5 bases and 4 bases, in that order; junction bases with no gene match: 10. CDR3 length: 16 amino acids. The germline V gene encodes CDR1 LNHDA and CDR2 SQIVND (reference sequence). Note on this clone: What it binds is not known.

The data were produced by immunoSEQ multiplex PCR, yet TCRdb's version contains in-frame clones alone and is incomplete. Here the sample spans 130,000 to 150,000 clones, 89% being singletons. This material consisted of peripheral blood, taken on day 0 of AZD1222 vaccination. The chain is built from TRBV19 and TRBJ1-4, with TRBD1 identical over 7 bases. This receptor was taken from an adult in good health. The CDR3 sequence is CASSPRDSLYNEKLFF. The CDR3 DNA is TGTGCCAGTAGTCCCCGGGACAGCCTCTATAATGAAAAACTGTTTTTT.